The 21 T cell receptor beta chains below come from one sample, sequenced in a study of blood T cell repertoires in COVID-19. Repertoires were generated with immunoSEQ multiplex PCR, while TCRdb's copy carries only in-frame clones and drops some. The sample includes 85,000 to 95,000 clones, about nine tenths seen only once; the top ten take around 4%. The specimen sequenced was peripheral blood. The source of these receptors is a woman between 45 and 65 years old in a cohort sampled during active COVID-19.

The chain recombines TRBV6-2 or TRBV6-3 with TRBJ2-6; D possibly corresponds to TRBD1 (5 bases). V was shortened by 4 bases and J by 7 bases, with 14 bases between the two germline ends. The CDR3 has 15 amino acids. Germline-derived CDR1 and CDR2 are MNHEY and SVGEGT. Here the CDR3 reads CASSSTDSPANVLTF. CDR3 nucleotide sequence: TGTGCCAGCAGTTCCACCGACAGCCCCGCCAACGTCCTGACTTTC.

The genes are TRBV12-3 or TRBV12-4 and TRBJ1-2; D not certain. V was clipped by 8 bases and J by 4 bases, with 11 bases between them. The CDR3 is 12 amino acids. The CDR3 DNA follows: TGTGCCAGCTCTAACGCGGGCTATGGCTACACCTTC. Its translation: CASSNAGYGYTF.

This clone was counted between two and nine times. J is TRBJ1-5 and V is TRBV6-5; no definite D call. CDR3 length: 16 residues. The V and J ends lost 7 bases and 0 bases respectively, with 16 bases between them. Germline values: CDR1 MNHEY, CDR2 SVGAGI. CDR3 bases: TGTGCCAGCACCTACTCGGACTGGGATAGCAATCAGCCCCAGCATTTT. It encodes CASTYSDWDSNQPQHF.

The rearrangement uses TRBV27 and TRBJ1-2; 8 nucleotides align to TRBD1. Germline CDR1 and CDR2: MNHEY and SMNVEV (reference sequence). The length of the CDR3 is 16 residues. With 0 bases clipped from V and 5 bases from J, the junction kept 8 bases outside the gene matches. CDR3: CASSLSPRTGKYGYTF. In nucleotides, the CDR3 is TGTGCCAGCAGTTTATCCCCTCGGACAGGGAAGTATGGCTACACCTTC.

The genes are TRBV19 and TRBJ1-3; TRBD1 might be the D (5 bases). The CDR3 runs to 15 residues. Trimming cost V 1 base and J 0 bases, with 7 bases left between them. Germline lookup yields CDR1 LNHDA and CDR2 SQIVND (reference sequence). The CDR3 DNA reads as TGTGCCAGTAGTATAGCGGACATCTCTGGAAACACCATATATTTT. Amino acids: CASSIADISGNTIYF.

The chain recombines TRBV6-5 with TRBJ1-5; TRBD1 matches at 8 bases. The trim removed 6 bases at V and 7 bases at J, leaving 5 bases unmatched. Germline values: CDR1 MNHEY, CDR2 SVGAGI. This CDR3 region has 13 residues. CDR3: CASRLGQGQPQHF. In DNA form, the CDR3 reads TGTGCCAGCAGATTAGGACAGGGACAGCCCCAGCATTTT.

This chain joins TRBV18 and TRBJ1-4; D not resolved. Between the trimmed V and J ends, which lost 6 bases and 7 bases, there was a span of 9 bases. The CDR3 is 12 amino acids. CDR1 is KGHSH and CDR2 is LQKENI in the germline V gene. The CDR3 loop is CASSREREKLFF. As DNA, the CDR3 is TGTGCCAGCTCGCGGGAGCGTGAAAAACTGTTTTTT.

The V and J genes are TRBV6-5 and TRBJ1-2, with 7 positions matching TRBD1. Germline V gives CDR1 MNHEY, CDR2 SVGAGI. The CDR3 contains 14 residues. The V and J ends lost 8 bases and 0 bases, in that order; junction bases with no gene match: 6. The CDR3 reads CASGPTGPNYGYTF. The CDR3 DNA sequence: TGTGCCAGCGGGCCGACAGGGCCTAACTATGGCTACACCTTC.

The chain employs TRBV5-1 and TRBJ2-1; no clear D. The V gene lost 0 bases and the J gene lost 1 base, with 11 bases spanning the gap. The CDR3 is 16 residues long. Germline V gene lookup returns CDR1 SGHRS and CDR2 YFSETQ. This CDR3 reads CASSLAPTGSYNEQFF. The CDR3, as DNA: TGCGCCAGCAGCTTGGCACCGACTGGATCCTACAATGAGCAGTTCTTC. Full variable domain (remainder filled in from reference TRBV5-1 and TRBJ2-1): KAGVTQTPRYLIKTRGQQVTLSCSPISGHRSVSWYQQTPGQGLQFLFEYFSETQRNKGNFPGRFSGRQFSNSRSEMNVSTLELGDSALYLCASSLAPTGSYNEQFFGPGTRLTVL.

The chain links TRBV27 to TRBJ1-2, with TRBD1 matching 11 bases. This CDR3 comprises 18 residues. Germline lookup yields CDR1 MNHEY and CDR2 SMNVEV (reference sequence). With V trimmed by 0 bases and J by 9 bases, 15 bases remained unmatched. CDR3 DNA sequence: TGTGCCAGCAGTTTATCGCCGGCCTTCGGACAGGGGGCGCGTAGCTACACCTTC. It codes for CASSLSPAFGQGARSYTF.

The chain couples TRBV6-5 to TRBJ2-5; 9 positions match TRBD2. With V trimmed by 6 bases and J by 2 bases, 4 bases remained unmatched. CDR1 and CDR2 (germline): MNHEY, SVGAGI. This CDR3 has 14 amino acids. The CDR3 reads CASRGGLAQETQYF. The CDR3, as DNA: TGTGCCAGCAGGGGGGGACTAGCTCAAGAGACCCAGTACTTC.

V is TRBV5-1 and J is TRBJ2-7; 12 bases are a match to TRBD2. Trimming cost V 2 bases and J 1 base; bases outside gene matches: 1. Germline V gene lookup returns CDR1 SGHRS and CDR2 YFSETQ. The CDR3 runs to 15 residues. This CDR3 reads CASSLLAGGSYEQYF. In DNA, the CDR3 is TGCGCCAGCAGCTTACTAGCGGGGGGTTCCTACGAGCAGTACTTC.

This chain links TRBV5-6 with TRBJ2-2; 9 bases map to TRBD1. This CDR3 spans 17 amino acids. The junction had 7 bases not matched to a gene; V was cut back by 2 bases and J by 2 bases. Per the germline V gene, CDR1 is SGHDT and CDR2 is YYEEEE. The CDR3 DNA follows: TGTGCCAGCAGCTTAGGAGGGACAGGGATTAACACCGGGGAGCTGTTTTTT. Translated: CASSLGGTGINTGELFF.

The genes are TRBV19 and TRBJ1-1; D perhaps matches TRBD1 (6 bases). The CDR3 totals 14 residues. Germline V gene sequence: CDR1 LNHDA, CDR2 SQIVND (reference sequence). V lost 5 bases and J 4 bases, leaving 14 bases between the germline ends. The CDR3 sequence is CASSSPGETTEAFF. In DNA, the CDR3 is TGTGCCAGTAGTTCCCCAGGGGAAACCACTGAAGCTTTCTTT.

The J gene is TRBJ2-5, the V gene TRBV12-3 or TRBV12-4; tentative D call: TRBD2 (5 bases). Trimming stripped 5 bases from V and 5 bases from J, with 12 bases between. The CDR3 covers 13 residues. DNA of the CDR3: TGTGCCAGCAGTCTAGGACTCGTTGAGACCCAGTACTTC. Translated: CASSLGLVETQYF.

There are a few counts of this clone. This sequence joins TRBV27 and TRBJ2-7; possibly TRBD1 for D (6 bases). V lost 4 bases to trimming and J lost 2 bases, with 12 bases between them. The CDR3 covers 14 residues. Germline V gene data show CDR1 as MNHEY and CDR2 as SMNVEV (reference sequence). For the CDR3, the DNA is TGTGCCAGCAGTTCCCGGGACAAAACCTACGAGCAGTACTTC. It is translated as CASSSRDKTYEQYF.

The V and J genes are TRBV7-2 and TRBJ1-2; D gene unclear. The CDR3 has 14 residues. Per the germline V gene, CDR1 is SGHTA and CDR2 is FQGNSA. Trimming shortened V by 7 bases and J by 7 bases, and 19 bases separated the two germline ends. The CDR3 bases are TGTGCCAGCAACCCGCCGGGGTTTATAGTTGGCTACACCTTC. Its protein product is CASNPPGFIVGYTF.

V is TRBV18 and J is TRBJ2-3; 9 nucleotides align to TRBD2. Germline assignment: CDR1 KGHSH and CDR2 LQKENI. Trimming at V came to 5 bases and at J to 8 bases, leaving 8 bases not matched to a gene. The CDR3 loop spans 14 amino acids. The CDR3 is CASSAAGTSSTQYF. The CDR3, as DNA: TGTGCCAGCTCAGCCGCCGGGACTAGCTCTACGCAGTATTTT.

J is TRBJ1-1 and V is TRBV5-1; D is ambiguous. V lost 0 bases to trimming and J lost 7 bases, with 10 bases between them. Per germline, CDR1 SGHRS and CDR2 YFSETQ. This CDR3 contains 13 residues. CDR3 DNA sequence: TGCGCCAGCAGCTTGGGTCCTCGTAATGAAGCTTTCTTT. It is translated as CASSLGPRNEAFF.

This rearrangement joins TRBV9 to TRBJ2-2; 11 nucleotides line up with TRBD2. The CDR3 is 17 amino acids. Trimming cost V 4 bases and J 6 bases; bases outside gene matches: 11. CDR1 is SGDLS, CDR2 YYNGEE, per germline. Here the CDR3 reads CASSQTTSGVLPGELFF. CDR3 nucleotides: TGTGCCAGCAGCCAAACGACTAGCGGGGTACTTCCCGGGGAGCTGTTTTTT.

This rearrangement joins TRBV19 to TRBJ2-7, with 7 bases identical to TRBD1. The J segment lost 0 bases and the V segment lost 5 bases, leaving 7 bases of the junction unmatched. CDR1 is LNHDA, CDR2 SQIVND, per germline (reference sequence). The CDR3 totals 15 residues. The CDR3: CASSWQGQDSYEQYF. CDR3 coding DNA: TGTGCCAGTAGTTGGCAAGGACAGGACTCCTACGAGCAGTACTTC.